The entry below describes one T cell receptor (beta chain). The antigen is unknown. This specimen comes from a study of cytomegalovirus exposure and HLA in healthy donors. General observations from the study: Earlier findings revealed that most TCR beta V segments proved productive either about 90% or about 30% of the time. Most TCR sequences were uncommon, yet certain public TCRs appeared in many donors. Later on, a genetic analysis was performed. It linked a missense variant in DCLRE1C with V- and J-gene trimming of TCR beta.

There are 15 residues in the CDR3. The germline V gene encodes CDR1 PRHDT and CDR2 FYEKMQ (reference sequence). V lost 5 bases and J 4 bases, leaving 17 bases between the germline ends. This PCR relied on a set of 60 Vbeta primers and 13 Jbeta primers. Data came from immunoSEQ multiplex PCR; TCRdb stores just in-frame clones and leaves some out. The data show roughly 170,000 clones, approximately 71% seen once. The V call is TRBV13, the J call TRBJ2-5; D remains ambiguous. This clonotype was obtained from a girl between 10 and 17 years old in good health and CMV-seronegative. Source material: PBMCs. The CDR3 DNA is TGTGCCAGCAGCCCCTATCTAGTTGTGGGAGAGACCCAGTACTTC. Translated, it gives CASSPYLVVGETQYF.